This passage covers 22 T cell receptor beta chains from one sample sequenced in a study of shared clonotypes between healthy human individuals. TCRdb's table, derived via immunoSEQ multiplex PCR, lists solely in-frame clones and lacks some. The sample has 600,000 to 750,000 clones; 55% to 75% are singletons. The sequencing input was memory CD4+ T cells sorted from blood. Subset defined: CD45RA-negative fraction. Every receptor here comes from a woman in her twenties or thirties in good health.

V is TRBV5-6 and J is TRBJ2-7; either TRBD1 or TRBD2 may fit D (5 bases each). Germline CDR1 reads SGHDT; CDR2 reads YYEEEE. The CDR3 totals 14 residues. V lost 4 bases, J lost 6 bases, and 17 bases lay in between. The CDR3 sequence: CASSKIQVRGEQYF. The CDR3 DNA reads TGTGCCAGCAGCAAGATCCAAGTGAGGGGCGAGCAGTACTTC.

The V gene is TRBV18, the J gene TRBJ2-3; D unclear. This CDR3 region has 14 residues. Trimming pared 5 bases from V and 0 bases from J, leaving 9 bases between. Germline V gene lookup returns CDR1 KGHSH and CDR2 LQKENI. The CDR3 sequence is CASSYTRSTDTQYF. CDR3 DNA: TGTGCCAGCTCATATACCAGGAGCACAGATACGCAGTATTTT.

This clone has only one observation. The chain uses TRBV11-2 and TRBJ2-7, with TRBD2 matching over 11 bases. The junction had 12 bases not matched to a gene; V was cut back by 2 bases and J by 3 bases. CDR1 SGHAT and CDR2 FQNNGV come from the germline V gene. The CDR3 has 18 amino acids. The CDR3 nucleotides are TGTGCCAGCAGCTTAACAACTAGCGGGAGTGGGCTTTACTACGAGCAGTACTTC. Protein sequence: CASSLTTSGSGLYYEQYF. Full variable domain (missing parts from reference TRBV11-2 and TRBJ2-7): EAGVAQSPRYKIIEKRQSVAFWCNPISGHATLYWYQQILGQGPKLLIQFQNNGVVDDSQLPKDRFSAERLKGVDSTLKIQPAKLEDSAVYLCASSLTTSGSGLYYEQYFGPGTRLTVT.

The V and J genes are TRBV5-4 and TRBJ1-1; TRBD1 might be the D (5 bases). Germline V gene data show CDR1 as SGHNT and CDR2 as YYREEE (reference sequence). The CDR3 is 16 amino acids. The V gene lost 2 bases and the J gene lost 1 base, with 15 bases spanning the gap. The CDR3: CASSFGTPLENTEAFF. The CDR3 DNA reads TGTGCCAGCAGCTTCGGGACCCCATTGGAGAACACTGAAGCTTTCTTT.

This rearrangement joins TRBV18 to TRBJ2-1, with TRBD2 identical over 13 bases. V shed 2 bases, J shed 7 bases, and the junction held 2 bases outside the gene matches. From germline, CDR1 is KGHSH and CDR2 LQKENI. This CDR3 spans 15 amino acids. CDR3 sequence: CASSPTSGRVNEQFF. CDR3 nucleotides: TGTGCCAGCTCACCAACTAGCGGGAGGGTGAATGAGCAGTTCTTC.

The chain couples TRBV6-6 to TRBJ1-2; 8 bases are a match to TRBD1. CDR1 MNHNY and CDR2 SVGAGI come from the germline V gene (reference sequence). This CDR3 is built from 14 residues. Germline trimming cut 5 bases from V and 7 bases from J; bases unmatched to any gene: 9. CDR3 amino acids: CASSGETGASGYTF. Here the CDR3 DNA reads TGTGCCAGCAGTGGGGAGACAGGGGCTTCTGGCTACACCTTC.

The rearrangement joins TRBV5-1 to TRBJ2-1, with D perhaps TRBD1 or TRBD2 (5 bases each). V was shortened by 6 bases and J by 11 bases, with 21 bases between the two germline ends. Germline CDR1 is SGHRS and CDR2 is YFSETQ. CDR3 size: 14 residues. CDR3 nucleotide sequence: TGCGCCAGCACCACTCCGGGGATCCCGGGACAGCAGTTCTTC. Its translation is CASTTPGIPGQQFF.

This sequence joins TRBV7-9 and TRBJ2-2; possibly TRBD1 or TRBD2 for D (6 bases each). CDR3 length equals 15 residues. Germline values: CDR1 SEHNR, CDR2 FQNEAQ (reference sequence). Trimming removed 3 bases from V and 5 bases from J, with 13 bases in between. The CDR3 is CASSFWGARTGELFF. The DNA of the CDR3 is TGTGCCAGCAGCTTCTGGGGGGCACGGACCGGGGAGCTGTTTTTT.

This clone was seen a few times. The chain carries TRBV27 and TRBJ2-1; D is undetermined. The CDR3 runs to 12 residues. Germline V lookup: CDR1 MNHEY, CDR2 SMNVEV (reference sequence). Deletions cut 4 bases from V and 4 bases from J, with 5 bases between. This CDR3 is CASSSPYNEQFF. The CDR3 bases are TGTGCCAGCAGTTCCCCGTACAATGAGCAGTTCTTC.

This clone came up many times. The J gene is TRBJ2-2, the V gene TRBV29-1, with D perhaps matching TRBD2 (5 bases). V lost 6 bases to trimming and J lost 5 bases, with 13 bases between them. The germline CDR1 and CDR2 sequences are SQVTM and ANQGSEA. The CDR3 is made up of 13 amino acids. CDR3 in amino acids: CSVFGDVTGELFF. The CDR3 coding sequence is TGCAGCGTCTTCGGGGATGTTACCGGGGAGCTGTTTTTT.

The V and J genes are TRBV7-2 and TRBJ1-1; no clear D gene. V shed 4 bases and J shed 1 base, with 10 bases lying between them. This CDR3 spans 14 amino acids. Per the germline V gene, CDR1 is SGHTA and CDR2 is FQGNSA. As DNA, the CDR3 is TGTGCCAGCAGCTCCTACGTGAGGAACACTGAAGCTTTCTTT. The encoded protein is CASSSYVRNTEAFF.

The chain recombines TRBV15 with TRBJ1-5; a weak D match, TRBD1 (5 bases). There are 12 residues in the CDR3. Germline loops: CDR1 LNHNV, CDR2 YYDKDF (reference sequence). CDR3 in amino acids: CGAKTDNQPQHF. The CDR3 region has the DNA TGTGGGGCGAAGACAGACAATCAGCCCCAGCATTTT. Full variable domain (remainder filled in from reference TRBV15 and TRBJ1-5): DAMVIQNPRYQVTQFGKPVTLSCSQTLNHNVMYWYQQKSSQAPKLLFHYYDKDFNNEADTPDNFQSRRPNTSFCFLDIRSPGLGDTAMYLCGAKTDNQPQHFGDGTRLSIL.

This clone was counted a few times. The V and J genes are TRBV7-2 and TRBJ2-7, with 10 positions matching TRBD2. Unmatched junction bases numbered 12, after V lost 4 bases and J lost 6 bases. CDR1 and CDR2 from the germline V gene are SGHTA and FQGNSA. This CDR3 contains 16 residues. CDR3 protein: CASSSVRASGSGEQYF. The CDR3 DNA follows: TGTGCCAGCAGCTCGGTTCGGGCTAGCGGGAGTGGCGAGCAGTACTTC.

The chain has TRBV18 and TRBJ1-1; 7 positions agree with TRBD1. Germline assignment: CDR1 KGHSH and CDR2 LQKENI. Unmatched junction bases numbered 9, after V lost 2 bases and J lost 3 bases. The CDR3 extends over 16 amino acids. This CDR3 is CASSPFERGQYTEAFF. CDR3 DNA sequence: TGTGCCAGCTCACCATTCGAGAGGGGGCAGTACACTGAAGCTTTCTTT.

This chain uses TRBV2 with TRBJ1-4; no firm D call. The CDR3 consists of 12 residues. V lost 4 bases to trimming and J lost 8 bases, with 8 bases between them. Germline assignment: CDR1 SNHLY and CDR2 FYNNEI. The CDR3 bases are TGTGCCAGCAGTGTATCCCCCGAAAAACTGTTTTTT. It encodes CASSVSPEKLFF.

The chain couples TRBV6-5 to TRBJ2-7; the match to TRBD1 covers 7 bases. The ends lost 2 bases at V and 0 bases at J; junction bases unmatched: 4. The CDR3 spans 15 residues. Germline V CDR1 and CDR2: MNHEY, SVGAGI. CDR3 DNA: TGTGCCAGCAGTTACGCGTCAGGGGGCTCCTACGAGCAGTACTTC. Translating it yields CASSYASGGSYEQYF.

In regard to this clone: At one of its ends the junction is not consistent with the germline gene, which may arise from a read error. This chain connects TRBV7-3 to TRBJ2-7; a possible D gene is TRBD2 (5 bases). The CDR3 runs 8 residues. In germline, CDR1 is SGHTA, CDR2 FQGTGA. This CDR3 is CASRGGLF. In DNA, the CDR3 is TGTGCCAGCAGGGGCGGGCTCTTC.

Concerning this clone itself: Other nucleotide sequences in the sample specify the same CDR3. The genes are TRBV15 and TRBJ2-1; TRBD2 matches 11 bases. The germline gives CDR1 LNHNV, CDR2 YYDKDF (reference sequence). The junction had 3 bases not matched to a gene; V was cut back by 0 bases and J by 5 bases. CDR3 length: 16 residues. The CDR3 region is CATSRELAGGNNEQFF. Here the CDR3 DNA reads TGTGCCACCAGCAGAGAGCTAGCGGGAGGAAACAATGAGCAGTTCTTC.

This chain joins TRBV2 and TRBJ1-5; 7 bases agree with TRBD1. From germline, CDR1 is SNHLY and CDR2 FYNNEI. This CDR3 comprises 13 residues. The V segment lost 6 bases and the J segment 4 bases; nucleotides outside the gene matches: 3. The CDR3 DNA reads TGTGCCAGCAGACAGGGGATGAATCAGCCCCAGCATTTT. It encodes CASRQGMNQPQHF. The full variable domain, rest sourced from reference TRBV2 and TRBJ1-5, is EPEVTQTPSHQVTQMGQEVILRCVPISNHLYFYWYRQILGQKVEFLVSFYNNEISEKSEIFDDQFSVERPDGSNFTLKIRSTKLEDSAMYFCASRQGMNQPQHFGDGTRLSIL.

V gene TRBV27 combines with J gene TRBJ1-2, with D hard to call. V was shortened by 1 base and J by 8 bases, with 20 bases between the two germline ends. Germline assignment: CDR1 MNHEY and CDR2 SMNVEV (reference sequence). CDR3 length equals 16 residues. DNA for the CDR3: TGTGCCAGCAGTTTATTATGGGGAGAGGGCGGACGAGGCTACACCTTC. It translates to CASSLLWGEGGRGYTF.

V is TRBV7-6 and J is TRBJ2-1; D remains unclear. V was cut by 5 bases and J by 0 bases, with 17 bases left in between. The length of the CDR3 is 17 residues. CDR1 is SGHVS and CDR2 is FNYEAQ in the germline V gene. The CDR3 region has the DNA TGTGCCAGCAGCGACCGACGTTCCGGTAGCTCCTACAATGAGCAGTTCTTC. Translation: CASSDRRSGSSYNEQFF.

The rearrangement uses TRBV18 and TRBJ2-5; no firm D call. The V gene's germline CDR1 is KGHSH and CDR2 LQKENI. Trimming took 4 bases from V and 4 from J, leaving 7 bases between them. The CDR3 contains 12 residues. This CDR3 reads CASSLLSETQYF. The CDR3 nucleotides are TGTGCCAGCTCACTCTTATCAGAGACCCAGTACTTC.